Listed below are T cell receptor beta chains from one sample, sequenced in a study of CD4 and CD8 cells across lung adenocarcinoma regions. TCRdb fed the PCR reads into MiXCR, producing one record per CDR3 protein. The sample holds 7,000 to 8,500 distinct CDR3 sequences, roughly three fifths seen once. The specimen was CD4+ T cells from the center of a lung tumor. These receptors came from a female donor with lung adenocarcinoma. The CD4 and CD8 labels of this study may be unreliable. Both conserved end residues are part of each CDR3. D genes are given only for firm matches. Expanded clones are given a class, and other clones once, few, many or no size at all.

J: TRBJ2-1; V: TRBV6-1; size: -; length: 13; D: -; CDR3: CASTRTTSDEQFF; DNA: TGTGCCAGCACCAGAACTACCTCCGACGAGCAGTTCTTC
J: TRBJ2-3; V: TRBV27; size: -; length: 16; D: TRBD2; CDR3: CASSARGPGGKNTQYF; DNA: TGTGCCAGCAGTGCCCGAGGACCGGGAGGCAAAAACACGCAGTATTTT
J: TRBJ2-1; V: TRBV10-1; size: -; length: 14; D: -; CDR3: CASSVDQVGNEQFF; DNA: TGCGCCAGCAGTGTTGATCAAGTGGGCAATGAGCAGTTCTTC
J: TRBJ2-6; V: TRBV6-1; size: few; length: 15; D: -; CDR3: CASSEEPGSSNVLTF; DNA: TGTGCCAGCAGTGAAGAACCGGGATCGTCCAACGTCCTGACTTTC
J: TRBJ2-7; V: TRBV27; size: -; length: 16; D: -; CDR3: CASSYRGGAIFYEQYF; DNA: TGTGCCAGCAGTTACCGAGGGGGGGCGATTTTCTACGAGCAGTACTTC
J: TRBJ1-2; V: TRBV6-1; size: medium-sized; length: 11; D: -; CDR3: CASSGGHGYTF; DNA: TGTGCCAGCAGTGGAGGGCATGGCTACACCTTC
J: TRBJ2-7; V: TRBV6-1; size: -; length: 12; D: -; CDR3: CASMGVTGEQYF; DNA: TGTGCCAGCATGGGGGTGACGGGGGAGCAGTACTTC
J: TRBJ2-6; V: TRBV6-1; size: few; length: 19; D: TRBD1; CDR3: CASSKTWTGLLSGANVLTF; DNA: TGTGCCAGCAGTAAGACTTGGACAGGGTTGCTCTCTGGGGCCAACGTCCTGACTTTC
J: TRBJ2-1; V: TRBV7-8; size: -; length: 15; D: TRBD2; CDR3: CASSLVAGTTYEQFF; DNA: TGTGCCAGCAGCTTAGTAGCGGGAACCACCTACGAGCAGTTCTTC
J: TRBJ2-1; V: TRBV20-1; size: few; length: 20; D: TRBD2; CDR3: CSARVEFGTSGRSGYNEQFF; DNA: TGCAGTGCTAGAGTTGAGTTCGGGACTAGCGGGAGGTCGGGCTACAATGAGCAGTTCTTC
J: TRBJ2-5; V: TRBV6-2/TRBV6-3; size: -; length: 15; D: TRBD1; CDR3: CASRRDRVGVETQYF; DNA: TGTGCCAGCAGACGGGACAGGGTGGGAGTAGAGACCCAGTACTTC
J: TRBJ2-1; V: TRBV10-3; size: -; length: 11; D: -; CDR3: CAISVGNEQFF; DNA: TGTGCCATCAGTGTAGGCAATGAGCAGTTCTTC
J: TRBJ2-1; V: TRBV6-5; size: -; length: 15; D: TRBD2; CDR3: CASSYSWGGYNEQFF; DNA: TGTGCCAGCAGTTATTCGTGGGGGGGGTACAATGAGCAGTTCTTC
J: TRBJ2-4; V: TRBV27; size: once; length: 13; D: -; CDR3: CASSLQAKNIQYF; DNA: TGTGCCAGCAGTTTACAGGCCAAAAACATTCAGTACTTC
J: TRBJ2-3; V: TRBV10-3; size: -; length: 15; D: -; CDR3: CAVGQGRRDPETQYF; DNA: TGTGCCGTGGGGCAGGGGCGCCGTGACCCAGAGACGCAGTATTTC
J: TRBJ2-5; V: TRBV6-1; size: -; length: 14; D: -; CDR3: CASSPGLPPETQYF; DNA: TGTGCCAGCAGTCCGGGCTTGCCTCCAGAGACCCAGTACTTC
J: TRBJ2-3; V: TRBV10-1; size: -; length: 14; D: TRBD2; CDR3: CASSEGLAGGAKYF; DNA: TGCGCCAGCAGTGAGGGACTAGCGGGAGGAGCCAAGTATTTC
J: TRBJ2-1; V: TRBV6-1; size: many; length: 13; D: TRBD2; CDR3: CASRTGTSKEQFF; DNA: TGTGCCAGCAGAACGGGGACTAGCAAGGAGCAGTTCTTC
J: TRBJ2-5; V: TRBV27; size: many; length: 13; D: TRBD2; CDR3: CASSSRGGTAQYF; DNA: TGTGCCAGCAGTTCCCGGGGGGGCACGGCCCAGTACTTC